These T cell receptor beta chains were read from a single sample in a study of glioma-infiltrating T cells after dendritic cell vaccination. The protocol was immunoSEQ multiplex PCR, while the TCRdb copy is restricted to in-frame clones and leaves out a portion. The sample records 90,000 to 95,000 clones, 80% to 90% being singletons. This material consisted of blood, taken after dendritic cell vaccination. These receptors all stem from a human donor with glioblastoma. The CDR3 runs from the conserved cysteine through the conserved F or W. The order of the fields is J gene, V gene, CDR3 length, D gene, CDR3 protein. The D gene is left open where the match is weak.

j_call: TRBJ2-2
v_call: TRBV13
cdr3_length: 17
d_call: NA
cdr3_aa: CASTPFGGSRGTGELFF

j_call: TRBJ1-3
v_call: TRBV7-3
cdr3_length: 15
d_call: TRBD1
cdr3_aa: CASSVGQGNGNTIYF

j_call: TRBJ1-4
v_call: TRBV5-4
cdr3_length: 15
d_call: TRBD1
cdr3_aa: CASSLGDRASEKLFF

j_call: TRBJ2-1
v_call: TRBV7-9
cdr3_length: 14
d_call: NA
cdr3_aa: CASTRGEAYNEQFF

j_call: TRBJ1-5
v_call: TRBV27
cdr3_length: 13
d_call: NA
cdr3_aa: CASSQTGNQPQHF

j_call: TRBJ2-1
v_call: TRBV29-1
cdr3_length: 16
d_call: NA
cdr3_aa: CSVEWLSYRTYNEQFF

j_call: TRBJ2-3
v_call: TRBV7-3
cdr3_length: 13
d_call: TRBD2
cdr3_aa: CASRAGGADTQYF

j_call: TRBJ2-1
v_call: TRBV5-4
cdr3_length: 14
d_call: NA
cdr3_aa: CASSLQDRYNEQFF

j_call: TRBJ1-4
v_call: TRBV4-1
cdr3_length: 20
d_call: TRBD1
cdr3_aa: CASSQAKDRGQYPTNEKLFF

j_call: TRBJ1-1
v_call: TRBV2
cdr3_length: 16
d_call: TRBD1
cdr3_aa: CASSEEGQGLRAEAFF

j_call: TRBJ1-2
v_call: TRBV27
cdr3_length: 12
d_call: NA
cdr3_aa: CASTPDSRGYTF

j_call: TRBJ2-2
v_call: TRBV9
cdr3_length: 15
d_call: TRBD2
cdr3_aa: CASSVSGKNTGELFF

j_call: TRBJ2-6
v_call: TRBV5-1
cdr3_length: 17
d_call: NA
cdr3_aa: CASSSETVVSGANVLTF

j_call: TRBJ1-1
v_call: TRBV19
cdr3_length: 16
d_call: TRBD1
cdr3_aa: CASGATRGTGGTEAFF

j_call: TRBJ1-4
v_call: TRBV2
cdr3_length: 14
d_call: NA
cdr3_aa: CASSATTTNEKLFF

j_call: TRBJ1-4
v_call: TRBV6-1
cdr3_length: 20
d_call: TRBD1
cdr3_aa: CASSEALGTAFIATNEKLFF

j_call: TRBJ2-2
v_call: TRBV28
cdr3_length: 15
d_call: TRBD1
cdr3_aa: CASSLGDRYTGELFF

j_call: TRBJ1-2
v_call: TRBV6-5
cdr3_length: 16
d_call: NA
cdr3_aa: CASSYTGIEANYGYTF